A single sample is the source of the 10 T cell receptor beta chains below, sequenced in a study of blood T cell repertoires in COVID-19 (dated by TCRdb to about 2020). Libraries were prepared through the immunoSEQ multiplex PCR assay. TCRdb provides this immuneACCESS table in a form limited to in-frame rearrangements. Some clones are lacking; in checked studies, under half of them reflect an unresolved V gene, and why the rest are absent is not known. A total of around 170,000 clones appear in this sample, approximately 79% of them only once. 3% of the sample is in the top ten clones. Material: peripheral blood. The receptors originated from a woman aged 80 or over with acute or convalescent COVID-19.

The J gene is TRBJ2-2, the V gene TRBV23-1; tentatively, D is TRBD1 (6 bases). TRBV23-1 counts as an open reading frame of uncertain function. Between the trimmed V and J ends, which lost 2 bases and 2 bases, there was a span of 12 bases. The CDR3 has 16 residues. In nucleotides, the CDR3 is TGCGCCAGCAGTCAACAAGGACAGCCCAACACCGGGGAGCTGTTTTTT. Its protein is CASSQQGQPNTGELFF.

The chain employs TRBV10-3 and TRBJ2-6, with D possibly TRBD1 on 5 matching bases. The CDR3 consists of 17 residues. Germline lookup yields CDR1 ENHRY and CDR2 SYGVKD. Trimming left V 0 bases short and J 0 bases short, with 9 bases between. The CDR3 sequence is CAISESGQGSGANVLTF. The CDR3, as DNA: TGTGCCATCAGTGAGTCTGGCCAGGGCTCTGGGGCCAACGTCCTGACTTTC.

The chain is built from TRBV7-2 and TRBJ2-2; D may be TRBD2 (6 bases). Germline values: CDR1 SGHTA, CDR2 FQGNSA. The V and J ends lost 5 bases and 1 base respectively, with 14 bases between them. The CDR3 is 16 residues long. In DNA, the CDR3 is TGTGCCAGCAGCAAAGAAAGCGGGCAGAACACCGGGGAGCTGTTTTTT. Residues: CASSKESGQNTGELFF.

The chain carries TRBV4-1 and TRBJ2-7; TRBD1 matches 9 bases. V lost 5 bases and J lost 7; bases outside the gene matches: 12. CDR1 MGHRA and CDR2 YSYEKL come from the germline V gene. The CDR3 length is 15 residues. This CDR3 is CASSYPGQGQGEQYF. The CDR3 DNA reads TGCGCCAGCAGCTACCCAGGACAGGGGCAAGGAGAGCAGTACTTC.

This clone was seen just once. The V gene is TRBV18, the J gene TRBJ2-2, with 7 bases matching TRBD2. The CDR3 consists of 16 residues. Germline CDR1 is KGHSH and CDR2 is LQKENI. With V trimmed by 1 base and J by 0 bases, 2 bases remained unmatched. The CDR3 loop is CASSPRAGANTGELFF. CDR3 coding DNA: TGTGCCAGCTCACCACGGGCGGGAGCGAACACCGGGGAGCTGTTTTTT.

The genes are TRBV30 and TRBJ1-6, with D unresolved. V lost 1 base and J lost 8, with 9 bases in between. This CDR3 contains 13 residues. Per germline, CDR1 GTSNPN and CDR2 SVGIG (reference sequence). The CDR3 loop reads CAWSERRDSPLHF. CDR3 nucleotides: TGTGCCTGGAGTGAGAGGAGGGATTCACCCCTCCACTTT.

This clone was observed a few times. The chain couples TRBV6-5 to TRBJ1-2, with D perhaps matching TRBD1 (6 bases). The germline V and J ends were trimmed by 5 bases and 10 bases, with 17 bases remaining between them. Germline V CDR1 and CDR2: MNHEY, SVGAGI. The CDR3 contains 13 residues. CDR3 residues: CASSTGFGTAYTF. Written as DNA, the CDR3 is TGTGCCAGCAGTACAGGGTTTGGGACCGCCTACACCTTC.

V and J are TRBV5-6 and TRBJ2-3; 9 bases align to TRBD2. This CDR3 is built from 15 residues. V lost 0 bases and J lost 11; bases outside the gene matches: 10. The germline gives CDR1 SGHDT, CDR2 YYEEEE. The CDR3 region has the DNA TGTGCCAGCAGCTTGGATCGGCTAGCGGGACCTAGGCAGTATTTT. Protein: CASSLDRLAGPRQYF.

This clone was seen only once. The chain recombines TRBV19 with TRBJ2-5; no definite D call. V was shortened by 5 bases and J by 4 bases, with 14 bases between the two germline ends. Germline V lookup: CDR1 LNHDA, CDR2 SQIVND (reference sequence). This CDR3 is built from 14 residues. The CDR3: CASSHGSLIETQYF. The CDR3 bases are TGTGCCAGTAGTCACGGGTCCCTGATAGAGACCCAGTACTTC.

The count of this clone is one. This chain's CDR3 is CATGLRPYEQYF. The CDR3 DNA is TGTGCCACTGGACTTCGCCCCTACGAGCAGTACTTC. This chain uses TRBV10-3 with TRBJ2-7; D might be TRBD2 (5 bases). Trimming cost V 10 bases and J 2 bases, with 12 bases left between them. This CDR3 has 12 residues. From germline, CDR1 is ENHRY and CDR2 SYGVKD.